The clone carrying this T cell receptor beta chain has just a few counts. Antigen specificity is unknown. A single record per CDR3 protein comes from TCRdb applying MiXCR to the 5' RACE reads. The table lists about 470,000 distinct CDR3 sequences, 15% to 20% of them singletons, with 9% to 15% in the top ten. The CDR3 is 15 residues long. V shed 0 bases and J shed 10 bases, with 18 bases lying between them. The germline CDR1 and CDR2 sequences are LNHNV and YYDKDF (reference sequence). This sample is drawn from a study of T-cell memory formation after mild COVID-19. General study points: The study found contracting CD4+ clones mainly in CM and EM and contracting CD8+ clones in EMRA.

This chain links TRBV15 with TRBJ1-1; TRBD1 is a possible D gene (5 bases). Sequencing input: PBMCs or a T cell subset sorted from them (not recorded which). This receptor was identified in an adult woman who had mild COVID-19 (a few samples of this study predate the infection). Cell type and time point are not known. Here the CDR3 DNA reads TGTGCCACCAGCAGAGAAAGGGGCGCGGGGATGGGAGCTTTCTTT. This sequence encodes CATSRERGAGMGAFF.